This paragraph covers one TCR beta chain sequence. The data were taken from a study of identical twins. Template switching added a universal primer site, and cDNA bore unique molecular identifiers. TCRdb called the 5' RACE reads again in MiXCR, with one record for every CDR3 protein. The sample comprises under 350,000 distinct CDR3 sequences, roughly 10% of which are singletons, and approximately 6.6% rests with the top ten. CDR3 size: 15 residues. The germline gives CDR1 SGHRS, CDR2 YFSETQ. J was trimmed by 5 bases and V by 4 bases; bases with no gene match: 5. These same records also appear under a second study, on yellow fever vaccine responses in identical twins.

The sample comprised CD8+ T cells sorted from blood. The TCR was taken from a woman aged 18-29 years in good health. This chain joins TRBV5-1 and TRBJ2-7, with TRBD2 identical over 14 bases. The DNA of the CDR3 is TGCGCCAGCAGCCCGGGGACTAGCGGGAGCGACGAGCAGTACTTC. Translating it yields CASSPGTSGSDEQYF.